The source of this T cell receptor beta chain is a study of blood T cell repertoires in COVID-19. Overall study: Samples of COVID-19 (acute and convalescent) were obtained from the United States, Italy and Spain.

Original data processing: For nucleated cells, counts were estimated from reference gene primer amplification. TCRdb's table, derived via immunoSEQ multiplex PCR, lists solely in-frame clones and lacks some. Clone size and the V and J calls come from that table; the DNA yielded D and trimming. The sample consists of roughly 100,000 clones, 88% of them appearing once. The clonotype was recovered from a human donor in a cohort sampled during active COVID-19. The sample consisted of peripheral blood.

The CDR3 DNA is TGTGCCAGCTCACCACCGGGGAGGGATAATCAGCCCCAGCATTTT. It encodes CASSPPGRDNQPQHF. V is TRBV18 and J is TRBJ1-5; no reliable D call. V lost 0 bases to trimming and J lost 4 bases, with 10 bases between them. From germline, CDR1 is KGHSH and CDR2 LQKENI. The CDR3 runs 15 residues.